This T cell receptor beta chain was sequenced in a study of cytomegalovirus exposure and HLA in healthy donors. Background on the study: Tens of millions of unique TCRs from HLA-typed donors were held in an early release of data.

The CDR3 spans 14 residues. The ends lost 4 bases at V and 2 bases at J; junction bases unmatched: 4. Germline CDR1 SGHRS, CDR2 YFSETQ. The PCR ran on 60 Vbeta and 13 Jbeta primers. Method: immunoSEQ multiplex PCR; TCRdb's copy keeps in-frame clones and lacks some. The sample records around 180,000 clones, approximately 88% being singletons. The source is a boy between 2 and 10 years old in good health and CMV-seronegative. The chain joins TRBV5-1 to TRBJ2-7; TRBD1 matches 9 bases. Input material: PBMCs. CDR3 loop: CASSRGQGAYEQYF. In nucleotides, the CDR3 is TGCGCCAGCAGCAGGGGACAGGGTGCCTACGAGCAGTACTTC.